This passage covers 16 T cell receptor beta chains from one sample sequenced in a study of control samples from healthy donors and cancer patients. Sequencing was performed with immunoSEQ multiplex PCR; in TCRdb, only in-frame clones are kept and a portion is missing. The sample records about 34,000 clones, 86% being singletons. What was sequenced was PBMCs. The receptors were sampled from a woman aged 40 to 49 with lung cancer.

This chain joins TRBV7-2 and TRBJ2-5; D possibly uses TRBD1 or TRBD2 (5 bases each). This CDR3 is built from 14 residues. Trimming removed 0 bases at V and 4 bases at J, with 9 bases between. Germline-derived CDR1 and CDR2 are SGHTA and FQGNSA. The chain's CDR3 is CASSLAIGAETQYF. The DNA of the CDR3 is TGTGCCAGCAGCTTAGCCATCGGGGCAGAGACCCAGTACTTC.

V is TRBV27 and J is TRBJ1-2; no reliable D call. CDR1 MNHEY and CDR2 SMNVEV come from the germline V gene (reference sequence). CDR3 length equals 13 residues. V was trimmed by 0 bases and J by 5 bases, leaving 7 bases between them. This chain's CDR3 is CASSLSMGYGYTF. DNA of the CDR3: TGTGCCAGCAGTTTATCGATGGGGTATGGCTACACCTTC.

DNA of the CDR3: TGCGCCAGCAGCCAGGGGGTCCCCACCGGGGAGCTGTTTTTT. Residues: CASSQGVPTGELFF. The rearrangement joins TRBV4-1 to TRBJ2-2, with D perhaps assigned TRBD1 or TRBD2 (5 bases each). CDR3 size: 14 residues. V lost 3 bases to trimming and J lost 4 bases, with 9 bases between them. Germline CDR1 MGHRA, CDR2 YSYEKL.

The CDR3 spells CASSRDTPYNEQFF. CDR3 bases: TGTGCCAGCAGCCGGGACACCCCCTACAATGAGCAGTTCTTC. V is TRBV6-2 or TRBV6-3 and J is TRBJ2-1, with a tentative D call TRBD1 (6 bases). The CDR3 is made up of 14 amino acids. The germline V gene has CDR1 MNHEY and CDR2 SVGEGT. V was shortened by 6 bases and J by 2 bases, with 11 bases between the two germline ends.

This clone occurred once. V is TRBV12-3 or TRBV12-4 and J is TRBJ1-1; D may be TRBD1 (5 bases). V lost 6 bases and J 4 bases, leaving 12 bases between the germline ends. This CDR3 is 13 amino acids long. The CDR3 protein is CASSPGGSTEAFF. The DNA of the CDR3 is TGTGCCAGCAGCCCGGGGGGGAGCACTGAAGCTTTCTTT.

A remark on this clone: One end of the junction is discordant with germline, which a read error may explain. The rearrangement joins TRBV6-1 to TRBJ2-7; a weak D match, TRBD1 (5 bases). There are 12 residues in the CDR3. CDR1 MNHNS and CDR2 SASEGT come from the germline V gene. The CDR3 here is CASSERQNIYSF. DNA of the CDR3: TGTGCCAGCAGTGAAAGACAGAATATATATTCCTTC.

The DNA for the CDR3 is TGTGCCAGCAGCCTTGGACTCGCGGTTGGAAATGAGCAGTTCTTC. This translates into CASSLGLAVGNEQFF. The chain carries TRBV7-7 and TRBJ2-1; D may be TRBD2 (5 bases). The CDR3 sequence is 15 residues long. V lost 5 bases and J 7 bases, leaving 18 bases between the germline ends. Germline values: CDR1 SSHAT, CDR2 FNYEAQ (reference sequence). The full variable domain, with the rest looked up from reference TRBV7-7 and TRBJ2-1, is GAGVSQSPRYKVTKRGQDVTLRCDPISSHATLYWYQQALGQGPEFLTYFNYEAQPDKSGLPSDRFSAERPEGSISTLTIQRTEQRDSAMYRCASSLGLAVGNEQFFGPGTRLTVL.

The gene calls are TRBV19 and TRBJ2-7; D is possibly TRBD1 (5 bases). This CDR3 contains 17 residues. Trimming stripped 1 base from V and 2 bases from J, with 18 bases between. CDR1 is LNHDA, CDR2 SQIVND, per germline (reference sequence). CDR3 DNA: TGTGCCAGTAGTATAGGGGTCCGGACACCGGAAGCCTACGAGCAGTACTTC. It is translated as CASSIGVRTPEAYEQYF.

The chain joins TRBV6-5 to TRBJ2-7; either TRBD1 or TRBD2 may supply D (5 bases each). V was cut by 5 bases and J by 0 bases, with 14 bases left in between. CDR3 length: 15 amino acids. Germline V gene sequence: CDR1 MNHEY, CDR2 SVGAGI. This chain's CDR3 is CASSRVGTISYEQYF. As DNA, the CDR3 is TGTGCCAGCAGTCGGGTGGGGACCATCTCCTACGAGCAGTACTTC.

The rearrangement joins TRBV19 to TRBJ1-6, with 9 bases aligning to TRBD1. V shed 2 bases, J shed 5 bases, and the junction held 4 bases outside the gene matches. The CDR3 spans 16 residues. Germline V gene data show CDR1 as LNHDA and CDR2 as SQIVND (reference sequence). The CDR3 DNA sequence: TGTGCCAGTAGTATACCCAGGACAGGGGATAATTCACCCCTCCACTTT. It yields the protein CASSIPRTGDNSPLHF. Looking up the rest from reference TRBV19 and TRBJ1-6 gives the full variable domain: DGGITQSPKYLFRKEGQNVTLSCEQNLNHDAMYWYRQDPGQGLRLIYYSQIVNDFQKGDIAEGYSVSREKKESFPLTVTSAQKNPTAFYLCASSIPRTGDNSPLHFGNGTRLTVT.

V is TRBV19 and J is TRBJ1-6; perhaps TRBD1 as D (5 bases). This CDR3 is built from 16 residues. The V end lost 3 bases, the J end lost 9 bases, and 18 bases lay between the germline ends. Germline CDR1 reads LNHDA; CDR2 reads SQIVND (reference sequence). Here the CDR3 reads CASSISHSGNTSPLHF. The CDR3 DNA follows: TGTGCCAGTAGTATTTCCCATTCAGGGAATACTTCACCCCTCCACTTT.

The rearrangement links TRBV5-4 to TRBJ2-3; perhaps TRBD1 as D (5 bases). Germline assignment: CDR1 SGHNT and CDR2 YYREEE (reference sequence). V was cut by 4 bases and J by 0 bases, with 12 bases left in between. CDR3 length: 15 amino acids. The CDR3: CASSLTATSTDTQYF. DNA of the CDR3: TGTGCCAGCAGCCTGACAGCAACTAGCACAGATACGCAGTATTTT.

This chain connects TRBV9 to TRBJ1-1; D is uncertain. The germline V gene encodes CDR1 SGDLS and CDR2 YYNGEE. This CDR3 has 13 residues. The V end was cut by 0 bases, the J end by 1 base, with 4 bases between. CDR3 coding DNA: TGTGCCAGCAGCGTAGCACAGAACACTGAAGCTTTCTTT. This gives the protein CASSVAQNTEAFF. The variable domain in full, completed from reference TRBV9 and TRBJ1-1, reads DSGVTQTPKHLITATGQRVTLRCSPRSGDLSVYWYQQSLDQGLQFLIQYYNGEERAKGNILERFSAQQFPDLHSELNLSSLELGDSALYFCASSVAQNTEAFFGQGTRLTVV.

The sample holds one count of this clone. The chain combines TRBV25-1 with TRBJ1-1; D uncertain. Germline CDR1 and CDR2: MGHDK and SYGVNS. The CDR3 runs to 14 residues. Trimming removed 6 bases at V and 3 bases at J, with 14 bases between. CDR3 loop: CASRLSGRDTEAFF. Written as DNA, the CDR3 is TGTGCCAGCAGGCTCTCGGGTCGGGACACTGAAGCTTTCTTT.

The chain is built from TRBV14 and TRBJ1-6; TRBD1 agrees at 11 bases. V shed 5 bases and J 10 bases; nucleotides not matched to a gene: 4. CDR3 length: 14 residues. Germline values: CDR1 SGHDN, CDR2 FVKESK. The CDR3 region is CASSKGQGDSPLHF. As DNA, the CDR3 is TGTGCCAGCAGCAAGGGACAGGGGGACTCACCCCTCCACTTT. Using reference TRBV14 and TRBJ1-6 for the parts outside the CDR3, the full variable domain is EAGVTQFPSHSVIEKGQTVTLRCDPISGHDNLYWYRRVMGKEIKFLLHFVKESKQDESGMPNNRFLAERTGGTYSTLKVQPAELEDSGVYFCASSKGQGDSPLHFGNGTRLTVT.

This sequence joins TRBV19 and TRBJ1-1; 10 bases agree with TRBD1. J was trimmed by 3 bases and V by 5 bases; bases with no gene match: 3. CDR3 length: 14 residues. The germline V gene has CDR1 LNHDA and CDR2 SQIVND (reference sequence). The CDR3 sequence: CASSLDRGDTEAFF. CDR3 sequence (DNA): TGTGCCAGTAGTTTGGACAGGGGGGACACTGAAGCTTTCTTT.